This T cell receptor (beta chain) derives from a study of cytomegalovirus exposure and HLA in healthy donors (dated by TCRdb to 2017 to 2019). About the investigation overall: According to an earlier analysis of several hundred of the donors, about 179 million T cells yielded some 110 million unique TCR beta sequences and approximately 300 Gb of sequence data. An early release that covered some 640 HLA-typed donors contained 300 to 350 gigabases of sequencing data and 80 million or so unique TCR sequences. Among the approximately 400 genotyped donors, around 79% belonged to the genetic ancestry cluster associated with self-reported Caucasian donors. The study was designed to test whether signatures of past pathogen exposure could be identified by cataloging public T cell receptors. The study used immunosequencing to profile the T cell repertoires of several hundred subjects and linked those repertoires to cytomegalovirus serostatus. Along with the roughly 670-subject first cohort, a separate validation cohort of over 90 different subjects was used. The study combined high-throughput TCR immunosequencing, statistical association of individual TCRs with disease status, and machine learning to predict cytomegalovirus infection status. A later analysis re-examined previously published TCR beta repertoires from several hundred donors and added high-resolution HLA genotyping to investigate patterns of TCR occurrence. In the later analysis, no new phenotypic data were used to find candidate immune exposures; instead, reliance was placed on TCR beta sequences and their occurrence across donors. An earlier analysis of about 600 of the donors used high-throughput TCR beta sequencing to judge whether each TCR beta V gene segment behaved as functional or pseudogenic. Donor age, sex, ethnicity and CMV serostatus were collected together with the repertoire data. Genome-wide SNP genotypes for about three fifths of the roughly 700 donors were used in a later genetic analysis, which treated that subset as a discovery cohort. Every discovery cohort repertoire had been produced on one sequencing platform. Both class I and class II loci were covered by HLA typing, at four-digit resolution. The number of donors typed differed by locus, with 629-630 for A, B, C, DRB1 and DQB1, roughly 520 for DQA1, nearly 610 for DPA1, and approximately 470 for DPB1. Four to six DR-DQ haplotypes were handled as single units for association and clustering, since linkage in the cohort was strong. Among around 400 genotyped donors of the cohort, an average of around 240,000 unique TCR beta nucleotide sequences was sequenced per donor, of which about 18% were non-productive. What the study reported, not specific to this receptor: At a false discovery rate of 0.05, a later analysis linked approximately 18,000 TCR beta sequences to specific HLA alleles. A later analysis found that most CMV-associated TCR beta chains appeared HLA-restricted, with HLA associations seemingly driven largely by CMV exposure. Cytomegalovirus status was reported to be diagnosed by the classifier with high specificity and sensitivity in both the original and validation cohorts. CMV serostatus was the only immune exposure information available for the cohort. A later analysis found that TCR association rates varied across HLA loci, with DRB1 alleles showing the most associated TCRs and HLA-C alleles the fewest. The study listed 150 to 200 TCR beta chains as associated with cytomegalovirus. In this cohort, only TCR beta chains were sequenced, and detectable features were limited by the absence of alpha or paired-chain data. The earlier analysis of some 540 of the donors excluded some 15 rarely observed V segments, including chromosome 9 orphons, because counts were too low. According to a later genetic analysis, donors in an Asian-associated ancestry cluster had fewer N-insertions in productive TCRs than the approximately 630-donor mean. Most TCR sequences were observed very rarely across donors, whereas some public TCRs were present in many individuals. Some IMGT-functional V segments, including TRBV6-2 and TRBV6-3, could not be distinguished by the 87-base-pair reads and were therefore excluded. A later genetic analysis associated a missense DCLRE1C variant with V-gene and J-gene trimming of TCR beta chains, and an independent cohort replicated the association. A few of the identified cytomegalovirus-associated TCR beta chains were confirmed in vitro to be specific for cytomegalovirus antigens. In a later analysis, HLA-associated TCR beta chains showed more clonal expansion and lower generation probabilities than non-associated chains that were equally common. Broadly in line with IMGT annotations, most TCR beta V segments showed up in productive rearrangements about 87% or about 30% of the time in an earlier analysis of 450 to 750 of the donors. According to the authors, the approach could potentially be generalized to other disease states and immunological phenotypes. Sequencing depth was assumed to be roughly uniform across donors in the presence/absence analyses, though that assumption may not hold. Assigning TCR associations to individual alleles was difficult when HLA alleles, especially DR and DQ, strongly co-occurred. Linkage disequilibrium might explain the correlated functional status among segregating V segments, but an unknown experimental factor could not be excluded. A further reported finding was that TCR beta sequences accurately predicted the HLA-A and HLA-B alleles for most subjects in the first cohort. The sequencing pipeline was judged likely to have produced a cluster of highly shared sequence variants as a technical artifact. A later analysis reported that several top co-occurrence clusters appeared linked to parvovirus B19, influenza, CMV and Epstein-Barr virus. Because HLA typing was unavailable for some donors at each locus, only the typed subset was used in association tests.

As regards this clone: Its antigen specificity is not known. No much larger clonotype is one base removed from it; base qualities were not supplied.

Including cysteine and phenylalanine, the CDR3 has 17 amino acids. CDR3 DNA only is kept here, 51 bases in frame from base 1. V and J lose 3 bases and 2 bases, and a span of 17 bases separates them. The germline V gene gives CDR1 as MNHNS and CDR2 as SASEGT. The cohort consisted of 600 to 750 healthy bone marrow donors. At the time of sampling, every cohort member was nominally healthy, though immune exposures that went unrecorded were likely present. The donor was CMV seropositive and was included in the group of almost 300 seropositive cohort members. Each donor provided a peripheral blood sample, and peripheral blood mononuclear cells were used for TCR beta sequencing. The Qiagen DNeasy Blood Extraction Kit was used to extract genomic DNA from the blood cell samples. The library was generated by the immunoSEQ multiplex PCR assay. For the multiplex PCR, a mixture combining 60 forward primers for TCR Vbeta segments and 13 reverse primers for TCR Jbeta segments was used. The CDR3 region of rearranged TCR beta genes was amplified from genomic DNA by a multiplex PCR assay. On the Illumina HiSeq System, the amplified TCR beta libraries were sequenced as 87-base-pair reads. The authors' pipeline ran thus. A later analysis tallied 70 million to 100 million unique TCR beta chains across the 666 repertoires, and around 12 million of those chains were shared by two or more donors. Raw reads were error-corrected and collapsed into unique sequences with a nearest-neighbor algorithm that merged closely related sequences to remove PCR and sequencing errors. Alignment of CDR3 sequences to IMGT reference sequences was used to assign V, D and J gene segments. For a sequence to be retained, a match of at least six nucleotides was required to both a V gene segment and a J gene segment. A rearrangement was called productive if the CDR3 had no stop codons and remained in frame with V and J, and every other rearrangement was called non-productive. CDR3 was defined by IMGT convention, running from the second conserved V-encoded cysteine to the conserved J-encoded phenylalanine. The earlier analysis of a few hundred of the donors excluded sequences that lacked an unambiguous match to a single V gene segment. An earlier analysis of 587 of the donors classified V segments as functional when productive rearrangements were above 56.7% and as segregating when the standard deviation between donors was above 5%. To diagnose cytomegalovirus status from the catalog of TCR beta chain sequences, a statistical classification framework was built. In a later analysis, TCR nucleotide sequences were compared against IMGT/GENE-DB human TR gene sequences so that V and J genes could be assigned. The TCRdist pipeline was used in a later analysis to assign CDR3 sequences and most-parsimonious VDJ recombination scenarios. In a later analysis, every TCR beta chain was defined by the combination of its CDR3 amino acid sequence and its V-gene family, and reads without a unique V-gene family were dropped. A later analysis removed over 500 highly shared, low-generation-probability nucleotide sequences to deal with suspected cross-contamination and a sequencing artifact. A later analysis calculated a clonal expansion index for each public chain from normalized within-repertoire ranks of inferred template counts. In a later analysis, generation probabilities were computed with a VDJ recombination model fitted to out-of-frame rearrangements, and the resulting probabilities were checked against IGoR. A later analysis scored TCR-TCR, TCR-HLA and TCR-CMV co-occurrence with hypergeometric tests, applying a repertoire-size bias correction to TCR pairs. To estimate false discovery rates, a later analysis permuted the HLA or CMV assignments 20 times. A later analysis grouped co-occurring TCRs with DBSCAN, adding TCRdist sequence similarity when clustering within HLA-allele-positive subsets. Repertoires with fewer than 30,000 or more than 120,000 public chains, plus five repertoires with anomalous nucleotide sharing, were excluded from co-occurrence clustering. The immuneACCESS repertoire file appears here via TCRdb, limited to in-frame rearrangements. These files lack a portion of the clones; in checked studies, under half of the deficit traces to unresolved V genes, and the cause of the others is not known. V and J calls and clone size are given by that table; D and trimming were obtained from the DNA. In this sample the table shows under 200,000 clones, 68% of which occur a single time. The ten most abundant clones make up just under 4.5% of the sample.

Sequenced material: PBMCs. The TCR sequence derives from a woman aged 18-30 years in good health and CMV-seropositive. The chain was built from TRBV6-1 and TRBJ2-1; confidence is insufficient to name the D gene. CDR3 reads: CASSDYPAAETYNEQFF. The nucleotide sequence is TGTGCCAGCAGTGACTACCCTGCGGCGGAGACCTACAATGAGCAGTTCTTC.